Listed below are T cell receptor beta chains from one sample, sequenced in a study of neurological immune-mediated disorders. TCRdb re-analysed the 5' RACE reads in MiXCR, keeping a single row per CDR3 protein. The table has about 71,000 distinct CDR3 sequences, about 9.4% seen once. The material sequenced was PBMCs. These receptors came from a man aged 30-40 years in good health. CDR3s leave out the opening cysteine and the closing phenylalanine or tryptophan. The D gene is left open where the match is weak.

D gene	CDR3 length	V gene	CDR3 protein
NA	11	TRBV14	ASSQQGQEKLF
TRBD1	11	TRBV20-1	SVPPGQGTEAF
TRBD1	12	TRBV12-3/TRBV12-4	ASSSGQGNYGYT
NA	11	TRBV27	ASTPEWGETQY
NA	13	TRBV6-1	ASSEITVGSPTQY
NA	10	TRBV21-1	ASTTGNTEAF
TRBD2	14	TRBV3-1	ASSLQLAAYQETQY
NA	11	TRBV28	ASTAGAGNTIY
NA	13	TRBV20-1	SARGIQAGYYGYT
TRBD1	14	TRBV7-2	ASSLAGQGAYNEQF
NA	15	TRBV4-1	ASSQEDKLSSYNEQF
TRBD2	13	TRBV12-3/TRBV12-4	ASSFAGGNTGELF
TRBD2	13	TRBV2	ASSELAGDYNEQF
TRBD2	13	TRBV5-1	ASRGTSGTNNEQF
NA	11	TRBV5-1	ASSQTANEKLF
TRBD1	14	TRBV7-8	ASSFPGQGFFEKLF
NA	10	TRBV7-2	ARRGESDTQY
TRBD2	14	TRBV20-1	SANSREGSSYNEQF
NA	13	TRBV30	AWSGSFSPNYGYT
NA	13	TRBV20-1	SAGDPPGKSGEQY
NA	14	TRBV10-3	AISESGRRGEYEQY
NA	10	TRBV24-1	ATSPLKSAQF
NA	11	TRBV6-5	ASSWTDQETQY
NA	13	TRBV28	ASSRTEDSSYEQY
NA	15	TRBV15	ATSTRAGGSGANVLT
TRBD1	13	TRBV5-5	ASSLVQGADYGYT
NA	12	TRBV7-6	ASSLAPDSYEQY
NA	11	TRBV28	ASSLLRSGPLH
TRBD2	14	TRBV7-9	ASSLRAGGPRETQY
TRBD1	12	TRBV2	ASRVGQGPYEQY
NA	12	TRBV21-1	ASSINRAQETQY
TRBD1	12	TRBV12-3/TRBV12-4	ASRLGTAYNEQF
NA	11	TRBV9	ASSVGTTDTQY
NA	14	TRBV5-1	ASSLGTAEHTNEQF